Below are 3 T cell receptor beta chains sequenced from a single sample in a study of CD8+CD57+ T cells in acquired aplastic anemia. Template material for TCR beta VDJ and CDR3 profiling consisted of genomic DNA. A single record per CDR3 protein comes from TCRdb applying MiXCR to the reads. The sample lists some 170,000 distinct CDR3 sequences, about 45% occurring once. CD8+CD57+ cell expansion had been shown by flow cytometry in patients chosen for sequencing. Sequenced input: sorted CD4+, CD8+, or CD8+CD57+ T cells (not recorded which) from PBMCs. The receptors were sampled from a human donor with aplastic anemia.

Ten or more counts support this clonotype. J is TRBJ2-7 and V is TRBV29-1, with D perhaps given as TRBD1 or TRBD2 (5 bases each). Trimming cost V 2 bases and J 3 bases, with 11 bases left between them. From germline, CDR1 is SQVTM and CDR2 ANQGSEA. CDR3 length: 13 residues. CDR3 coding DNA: TGCAGCGTTGAATGGGACGGTTTCTACGAGCAGTACTTC. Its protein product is CSVEWDGFYEQYF.

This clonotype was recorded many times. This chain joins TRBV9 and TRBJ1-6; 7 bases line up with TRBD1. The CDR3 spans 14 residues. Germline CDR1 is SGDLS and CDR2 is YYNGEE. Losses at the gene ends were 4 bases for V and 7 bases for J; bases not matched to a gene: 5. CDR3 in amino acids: CASSPTGANSPLHF. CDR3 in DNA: TGTGCCAGCAGCCCCACAGGGGCCAATTCACCCCTCCACTTT.

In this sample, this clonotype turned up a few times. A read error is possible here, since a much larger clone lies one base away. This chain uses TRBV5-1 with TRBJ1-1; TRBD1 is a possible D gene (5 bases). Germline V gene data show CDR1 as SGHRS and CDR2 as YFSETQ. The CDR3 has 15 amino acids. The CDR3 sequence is CASGLMGEGNTEAFF. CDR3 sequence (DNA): TGCGCCAGCGGCTTGATGGGGGAGGGTAACACTGAAGCTTTCTTT.